The 8 T cell receptor beta chains presented below share a single source sample, sequenced in a study of cytomegalovirus exposure and HLA in healthy donors. PCR was performed using 60 Vbeta and 13 Jbeta primers. Assay: immunoSEQ multiplex PCR; the TCRdb copy retains only in-frame clones and omits some. The sample shows approximately 69,000 clones, roughly 74% of them seen only once. Sample: PBMCs. These receptors came from a woman in her 30s in good health and CMV-seropositive.

The chain carries TRBV6-5 and TRBJ1-1, with D perhaps matching TRBD1 (5 bases). Germline-derived CDR1 and CDR2 are MNHEY and SVGAGI. CDR3 length: 14 amino acids. The V end was cut by 5 bases, the J end by 3 bases, with 13 bases between. Written as DNA, the CDR3 is TGTGCCAGCAGTGCCGCGGGACGCTACACTGAAGCTTTCTTT. The encoded protein is CASSAAGRYTEAFF.

The V and J genes are TRBV28 and TRBJ2-1, with a tentative D call TRBD2 (5 bases). The CDR3 runs 15 residues. V lost 2 bases and J lost 6, with 14 bases in between. The germline gives CDR1 MDHEN, CDR2 SYDVKM. The CDR3 nucleotides read TGTGCCAGCAGTTTAGAGTACGGGGTAGGCAATGAGCAGTTCTTC. Translation gives CASSLEYGVGNEQFF.

The sample holds a few counts of this clone. This sequence joins TRBV18 and TRBJ2-7; D may be TRBD2 (7 bases). V was trimmed by 3 bases and J by 9 bases, leaving 36 bases between them. The CDR3 length is 20 residues. CDR1 KGHSH and CDR2 LQKENI come from the germline V gene. CDR3 in amino acids: CASSPVQGSLEGLRRDPQYF. The CDR3 DNA reads TGTGCCAGCTCACCTGTGCAGGGGAGTTTGGAGGGACTAAGGCGAGACCCGCAGTACTTC.

V usage is TRBV7-2 and J usage is TRBJ2-1, with D possibly being TRBD2 (5 bases). Germline V gives CDR1 SGHTA, CDR2 FQGNSA. V was clipped by 5 bases and J by 6 bases, with 11 bases between them. The CDR3 totals 13 residues. The CDR3 DNA sequence: TGTGCCAGCAGCGGAACGGGGATCAATGAGCAGTTCTTC. Its translation: CASSGTGINEQFF.

This clone was found a few times. This chain joins TRBV5-6 and TRBJ2-3, with 10 bases identical to TRBD2. In germline, CDR1 is SGHDT, CDR2 YYEEEE. CDR3 size: 19 residues. V was clipped by 4 bases and J by 2 bases; unmatched bases: 16. The CDR3 DNA reads TGTGCCAGCAGCCTGGAGGGGAGGACTAGCGGACATTTCACAGATACGCAGTATTTT. It encodes CASSLEGRTSGHFTDTQYF.

The chain couples TRBV28 to TRBJ2-7, with a possible D match to TRBD1 (6 bases). Germline V gene lookup returns CDR1 MDHEN and CDR2 SYDVKM. V dropped 8 bases and J dropped 4 bases, with 18 bases sitting between them. There are 14 residues in the CDR3. The CDR3 here is CASLGTTSGYEQYF. The CDR3 bases are TGTGCCAGCCTCGGGACAACTTCTGGTTACGAGCAGTACTTC.

A few counts support this clone. The chain recombines TRBV29-1 with TRBJ2-2; 12 bases are shared with TRBD2. Germline CDR1 and CDR2: SQVTM and ANQGSEA. The CDR3 loop spans 15 amino acids. Losses at the gene ends were 6 bases for V and 0 bases for J; bases not matched to a gene: 2. This CDR3 reads CSVGTSGSNTGELFF. The CDR3 nucleotides read TGCAGCGTGGGGACTAGCGGGTCGAACACCGGGGAGCTGTTTTTT.

This chain joins TRBV7-2 and TRBJ1-2; 12 bases align to TRBD1. This CDR3 spans 16 amino acids. The trim removed 4 bases at V and 8 bases at J, leaving 11 bases unmatched. Germline V gives CDR1 SGHTA, CDR2 FQGNSA. The CDR3 DNA sequence: TGTGCCAGCAGCTCGGCCAAGGGACAGGGGGCCCAAGGCTACACCTTC. Encoded protein: CASSSAKGQGAQGYTF.